Reported below is one T cell receptor (beta chain). TCRdb keeps only in-frame clones here, not all; method: immunoSEQ multiplex PCR. The data contain roughly 99,000 clones, more than 75% of them seen just once; the ten biggest clones take up about 2%. These data come from a study of control samples from healthy donors and cancer patients. The CDR3 has 19 amino acids. This TCR derives from a man aged 55 to 70 in good health. The sequenced sample consisted of blood. This sequence joins TRBV21-1 and TRBJ1-5. TRBV21-1 is listed as a pseudogene. The CDR3 loop reads CATSLGHGSGRYSNQPQHF. In DNA form, the CDR3 reads TGTGCCACTTCGCTGGGGCACGGGTCGGGGCGATATAGCAATCAGCCCCAGCATTTT.